This T cell receptor (beta chain) was profiled in a study of TIL therapy for anti-PD-1-resistant metastatic lung cancer. Study-wide background: Median patient age was approximately 59, ranging roughly 38-75 years. Study observations and caveats: The baseline peripheral repertoire was partially replaced by infused TIL clonotypes that later decayed.

This was the immunoSEQ v3 assay. TCRdb keeps only in-frame clones here, not all; method: immunoSEQ multiplex PCR. Seen here are tens of thousands of clones, over 70% observed once, and the top ten hold under 7%. In this sample, this clone turned up once. Its antigen is not known. The time point was: pre-treatment sample, taken before nivolumab and TIL therapy. The ends were cut back, 2 bases at V and 4 bases at J, with 12 bases in the middle. Germline V gene lookup returns CDR1 KGHSH and CDR2 LQKENI. The CDR3 runs 14 residues. The chain links TRBV18 to TRBJ2-7; D could derive from TRBD1 or TRBD2 (6 bases each). Source: blood, taken at baseline. The receptor was isolated from a person aged 25 to 85 with non-small cell lung cancer. CDR3 in DNA: TGTGCCAGCTCACCAAGCAGGGGACTTTACGAGCAGTACTTC. Amino acid sequence: CASSPSRGLYEQYF.